The clone carrying this T cell receptor beta chain was recorded only once. As yet, its antigen is unknown. Preparation of the TCRbeta library was carried out with unique molecular identifiers. TCRdb independently ran MiXCR on the PCR reads; one entry per CDR3 protein. The sample consists of around 130,000 distinct CDR3 sequences, 8% to 10% of them appearing once. V was pared by 3 bases and J by 2 bases, with 7 bases between. The CDR3 runs 14 residues. Germline V CDR1 and CDR2: SNHLY, FYNNEI. The entry originates in a study of T-cell reconstitution after alpha-beta-depleted transplantation in children. Whole-study findings and limits: Recipient T cells and thymic progenitors that survived were the source of the high TCRbeta diversity seen at day 60 in some patients. Expanded graft clones, several hundred of them, were reportedly the source of alpha-beta T cells about two months after transplant. T-cell numbers and diversity one year post-transplant derived largely from freshly generated T cells.

The TCR comes from a girl in the first two years of life who had a stem cell transplant for combined immunodeficiency, so the T cells may come from the graft donor. The rearrangement joins TRBV2 to TRBJ2-2; D unclear. The starting material was PBMCs, mostly from graft donor cells, obtained 180 days after TCRalphabeta/CD19-depleted stem cell transplant. CDR3 nucleotides: TGTGCCAGCAGTGAGTTCCGAAACACCGGGGAGCTGTTTTTT. This translates into CASSEFRNTGELFF.